The present entry profiles one T cell receptor beta chain with its context. Its antigen remains unknown. The method was immunoSEQ multiplex PCR; TCRdb's version includes in-frame clones alone and lacks a portion of them. This table has 13,000 or so clones, roughly 72% appearing once. The junction had 11 bases not matched to a gene; V was cut back by 3 bases and J by 0 bases. The CDR3 extends over 18 amino acids. Germline CDR1 and CDR2: LGHNA and YNFKEQ. The sample comes from a study of CD4+ T cells in melanoma. Study-wide results and limits: A reported correlation linked neoantigen-specific CD4+ T cells to CD8+, macrophage and B cell function.

The J gene is TRBJ1-5, the V gene TRBV4-2; 7 bases fit TRBD1. The TCR originated in a human donor with melanoma. Source material: cells from a culture (not recorded whether cultured in vitro). The CDR3 DNA reads TGTGCCAGCAGCCATTCCTCCGGGACAGCTCATAGCAATCAGCCCCAGCATTTT. It is translated as CASSHSSGTAHSNQPQHF.